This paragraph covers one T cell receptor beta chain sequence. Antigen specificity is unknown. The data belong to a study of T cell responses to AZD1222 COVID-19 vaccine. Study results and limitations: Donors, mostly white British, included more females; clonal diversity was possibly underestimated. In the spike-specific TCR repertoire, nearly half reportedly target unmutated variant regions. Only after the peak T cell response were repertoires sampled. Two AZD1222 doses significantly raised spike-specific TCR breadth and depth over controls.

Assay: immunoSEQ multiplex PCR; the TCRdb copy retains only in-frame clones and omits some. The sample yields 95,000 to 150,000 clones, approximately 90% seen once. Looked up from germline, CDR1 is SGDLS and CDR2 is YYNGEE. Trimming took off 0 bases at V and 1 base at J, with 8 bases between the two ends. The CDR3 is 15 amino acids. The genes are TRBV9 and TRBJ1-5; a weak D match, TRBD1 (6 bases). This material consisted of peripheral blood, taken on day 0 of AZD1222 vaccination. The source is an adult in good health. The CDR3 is CASSVGGASNQPQHF. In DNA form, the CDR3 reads TGTGCCAGCAGCGTAGGGGGGGCGAGCAATCAGCCCCAGCATTTT.